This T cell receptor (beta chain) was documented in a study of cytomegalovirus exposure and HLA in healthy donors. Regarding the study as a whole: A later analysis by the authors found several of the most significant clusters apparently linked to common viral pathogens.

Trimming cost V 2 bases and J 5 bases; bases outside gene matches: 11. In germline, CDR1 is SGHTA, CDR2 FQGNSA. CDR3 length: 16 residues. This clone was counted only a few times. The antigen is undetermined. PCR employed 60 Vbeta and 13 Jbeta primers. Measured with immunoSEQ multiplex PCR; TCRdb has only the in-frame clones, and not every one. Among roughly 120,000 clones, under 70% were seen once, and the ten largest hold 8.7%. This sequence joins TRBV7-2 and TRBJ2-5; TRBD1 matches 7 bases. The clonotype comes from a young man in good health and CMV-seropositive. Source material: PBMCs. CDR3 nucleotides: TGTGCCAGCAGCTTACCGCCCAAGAGGGGGCTGGAGACCCAGTACTTC. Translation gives CASSLPPKRGLETQYF.